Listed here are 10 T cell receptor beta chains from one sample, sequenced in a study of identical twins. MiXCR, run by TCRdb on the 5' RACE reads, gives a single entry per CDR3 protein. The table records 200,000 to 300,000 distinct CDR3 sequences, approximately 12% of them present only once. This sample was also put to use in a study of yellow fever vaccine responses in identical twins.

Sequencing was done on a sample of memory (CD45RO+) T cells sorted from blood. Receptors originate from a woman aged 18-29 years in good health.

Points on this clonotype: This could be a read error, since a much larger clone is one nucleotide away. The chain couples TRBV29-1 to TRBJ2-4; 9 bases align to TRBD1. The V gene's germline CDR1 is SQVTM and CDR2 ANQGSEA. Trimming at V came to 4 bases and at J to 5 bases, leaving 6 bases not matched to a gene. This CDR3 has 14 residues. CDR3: CSVVPRDRENIQYF. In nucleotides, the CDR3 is TGCAGCGTTGTACCCCGGGACAGGGAAAACATTCAGTACTTC.

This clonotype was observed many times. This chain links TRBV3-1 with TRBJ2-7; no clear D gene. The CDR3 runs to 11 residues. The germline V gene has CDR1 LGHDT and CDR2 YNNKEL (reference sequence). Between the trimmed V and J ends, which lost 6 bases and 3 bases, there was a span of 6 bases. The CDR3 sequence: CASSWGYEQYF. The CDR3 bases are TGTGCCAGCAGTTGGGGCTACGAGCAGTACTTC.

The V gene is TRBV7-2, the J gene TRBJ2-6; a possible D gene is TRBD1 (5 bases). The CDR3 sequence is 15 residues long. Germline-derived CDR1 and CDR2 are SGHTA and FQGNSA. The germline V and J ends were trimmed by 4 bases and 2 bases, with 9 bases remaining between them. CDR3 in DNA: TGTGCCAGCAGCTCCGACAGTGCTGGGGCCAACGTCCTGACTTTC. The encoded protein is CASSSDSAGANVLTF.

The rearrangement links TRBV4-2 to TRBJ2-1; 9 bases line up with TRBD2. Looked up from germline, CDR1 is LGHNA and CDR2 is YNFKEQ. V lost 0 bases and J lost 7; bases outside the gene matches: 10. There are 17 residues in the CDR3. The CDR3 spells CASSQDRGRGRANEQFF. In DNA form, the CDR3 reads TGTGCCAGCAGCCAAGATCGGGGCCGCGGGAGGGCTAATGAGCAGTTCTTC.

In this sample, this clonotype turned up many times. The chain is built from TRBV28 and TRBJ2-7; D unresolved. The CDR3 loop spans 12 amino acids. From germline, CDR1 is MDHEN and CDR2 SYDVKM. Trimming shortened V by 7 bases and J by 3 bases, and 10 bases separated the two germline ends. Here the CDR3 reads CASKGVRYEQYF. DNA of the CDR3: TGTGCCAGCAAGGGCGTTCGCTACGAGCAGTACTTC.

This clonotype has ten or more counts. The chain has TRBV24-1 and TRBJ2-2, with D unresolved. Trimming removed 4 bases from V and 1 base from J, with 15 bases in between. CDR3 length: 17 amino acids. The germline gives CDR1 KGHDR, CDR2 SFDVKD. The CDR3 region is CATSDLKGTLNTGELFF. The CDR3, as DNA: TGTGCCACCAGTGACCTGAAGGGCACTTTGAACACCGGGGAGCTGTTTTTT.

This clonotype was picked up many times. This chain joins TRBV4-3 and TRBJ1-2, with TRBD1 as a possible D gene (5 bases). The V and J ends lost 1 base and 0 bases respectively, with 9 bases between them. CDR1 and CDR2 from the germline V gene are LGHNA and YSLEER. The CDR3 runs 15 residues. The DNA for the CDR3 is TGCGCCAGCAGCCAAGCGGGGCTAGCTAACTATGGCTACACCTTC. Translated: CASSQAGLANYGYTF.

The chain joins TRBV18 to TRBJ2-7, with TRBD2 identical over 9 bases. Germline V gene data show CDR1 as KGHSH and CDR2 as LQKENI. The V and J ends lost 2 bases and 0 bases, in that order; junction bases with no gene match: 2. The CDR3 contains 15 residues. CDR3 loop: CASSPSTSGSYEQYF. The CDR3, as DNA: TGTGCCAGCTCACCATCGACTAGCGGCTCCTACGAGCAGTACTTC. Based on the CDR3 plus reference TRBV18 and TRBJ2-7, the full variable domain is NAGVMQNPRHLVRRRGQEARLRCSPMKGHSHVYWYRQLPEEGLKFMVYLQKENIIDESGMPKERFSAEFPKEGPSILRIQQVVRGDSAAYFCASSPSTSGSYEQYFGPGTRLTVT.

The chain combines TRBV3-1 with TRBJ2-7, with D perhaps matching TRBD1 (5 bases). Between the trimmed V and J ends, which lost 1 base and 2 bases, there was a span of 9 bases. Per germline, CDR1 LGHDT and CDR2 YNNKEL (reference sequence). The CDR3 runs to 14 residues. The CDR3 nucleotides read TGTGCCAGCAGCCAAGGACAGCCCCCCTACGAGCAGTACTTC. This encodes CASSQGQPPYEQYF.

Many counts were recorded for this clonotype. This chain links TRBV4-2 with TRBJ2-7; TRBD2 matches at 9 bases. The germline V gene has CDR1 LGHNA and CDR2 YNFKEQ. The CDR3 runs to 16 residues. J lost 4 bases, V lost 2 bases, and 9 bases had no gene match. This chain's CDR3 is CASSQNPGLAAYEQYF. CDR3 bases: TGTGCCAGCAGCCAAAATCCGGGACTAGCTGCTTACGAGCAGTACTTC.